The 22 T cell receptor beta chains in this list originate from one sample, sequenced in a study of T cell repertoires in cytomegalovirus infection. Via MiXCR, TCRdb re-called the reads, giving one row per CDR3 protein. The sample contains around 330,000 distinct CDR3 sequences, under 20% of which appear only once. The source material was PBMCs. The receptors shown here come from a human donor in good health (CMV status not recorded). Some clones in this sample may be carry-over from other donors' samples.

The CDR3 sequence: CASSHGLAGGRRETQYF. The CDR3 DNA is TGTGCCAGCAGCCATGGACTAGCGGGGGGCCGGAGGGAGACCCAGTACTTC. This chain links TRBV13 with TRBJ2-5; TRBD2 matches 14 bases. V lost 5 bases to trimming and J lost 5 bases; unmatched junction nucleotides: 10. Germline lookup yields CDR1 PRHDT and CDR2 FYEKMQ (reference sequence). The CDR3 sequence is 17 residues long.

Ten or more counts support this clonotype. The CDR3 loop is CASSSTAGGVTQYF. CDR3 coding DNA: TGTGCCAGCAGCTCGACAGCGGGGGGGGTTACGCAGTATTTT. This chain uses TRBV7-3 with TRBJ2-3; 10 bases align to TRBD2. The CDR3 has 14 amino acids. J was trimmed by 8 bases and V by 4 bases; bases with no gene match: 6. The germline gives CDR1 SGHTA, CDR2 FQGTGA.

The chain has TRBV2 and TRBJ1-1; unclear D gene. The ends were cut back, 7 bases at V and 6 bases at J, with 12 bases in the middle. The CDR3 contains 12 residues. Per germline, CDR1 SNHLY and CDR2 FYNNEI. The CDR3 DNA reads TGTGCCAGCACGGGCCTTAACGCTGAAGCTTTCTTT. Its protein product is CASTGLNAEAFF. The complete variable domain, with remaining parts taken from reference TRBV2 and TRBJ1-1, reads EPEVTQTPSHQVTQMGQEVILRCVPISNHLYFYWYRQILGQKVEFLVSFYNNEISEKSEIFDDQFSVERPDGSNFTLKIRSTKLEDSAMYFCASTGLNAEAFFGQGTRLTVV.

This chain links TRBV28 with TRBJ1-1, with no clear D. The CDR3 is made up of 12 amino acids. The germline CDR1 and CDR2 sequences are MDHEN and SYDVKM. Trimming removed 1 base from V and 6 bases from J, with 6 bases in between. Here the CDR3 reads CASSLYRSEAFF. The CDR3 region has the DNA TGTGCCAGCAGTTTATACAGATCTGAAGCTTTCTTT.

Ten or more counts support this clonotype. The J gene is TRBJ1-1, the V gene TRBV12-3 or TRBV12-4; D is perhaps TRBD1 (5 bases). Trimming took off 6 bases at V and 8 bases at J, with 10 bases between the two ends. CDR3 length equals 11 residues. The CDR3 DNA follows: TGTGCCAGCAGATGGGGCGCAGAAGCTTTCTTT. Translating gives CASRWGAEAFF.

The V gene is TRBV2, the J gene TRBJ2-7, with D tentatively TRBD1 or TRBD2 (5 bases each). The ends were cut back, 6 bases at V and 7 bases at J, with 19 bases in the middle. This CDR3 is built from 14 residues. The germline CDR1 and CDR2 sequences are SNHLY and FYNNEI. The CDR3 sequence: CASRDRGARWEQYF. The CDR3 nucleotides read TGTGCCAGCAGGGATAGAGGGGCCCGGTGGGAGCAGTACTTC.

The V call is TRBV6-6, the J call TRBJ2-2; D gene uncertain. CDR1 is MNHNY and CDR2 is SVGAGI in the germline V gene (reference sequence). The ends were cut back, 2 bases at V and 4 bases at J, with 5 bases in the middle. The CDR3 runs 13 residues. CDR3 sequence reads: CASSYRGTGELFF. The DNA for the CDR3 is TGTGCCAGCAGTTACCGAGGCACCGGGGAGCTGTTTTTT.

This clonotype was detected a few times. V is TRBV6-6 and J is TRBJ1-6, with D hard to call. The CDR3 has 14 amino acids. V was clipped by 2 bases and J by 7 bases, with 9 bases between them. The germline gives CDR1 MNHNY, CDR2 SVGAGI (reference sequence). CDR3 sequence (DNA): TGTGCCAGCAGTTACGTAGAATTGAATTCACCCCTCCACTTT. Its translation: CASSYVELNSPLHF.

This clonotype appeared a few times. J is TRBJ2-3 and V is TRBV27; unclear D gene. V dropped 2 bases and J dropped 0 bases, with 15 bases sitting between them. Per germline, CDR1 MNHEY and CDR2 SMNVEV (reference sequence). The CDR3 contains 17 residues. The CDR3 nucleotides read TGTGCCAGCAGTTTACCATCCTCCTTCTCTAGCACAGATACGCAGTATTTT. This gives the protein CASSLPSSFSSTDTQYF.

There are a few counts of this clonotype. The chain recombines TRBV5-4 with TRBJ2-7; possibly TRBD2 for D (6 bases). Trimming took off 4 bases at V and 9 bases at J, with 23 bases between the two ends. Germline assignment: CDR1 SGHNT and CDR2 YYREEE (reference sequence). This CDR3 has 15 amino acids. The CDR3 loop reads CASSPDSGVLRGQYF. CDR3 DNA sequence: TGTGCCAGCAGCCCCGATAGCGGTGTTCTACGAGGGCAGTACTTC.

A few counts support this clonotype. V is TRBV15 and J is TRBJ1-4, with 7 bases fitting TRBD1. The CDR3 is 15 amino acids. Trimming at V came to 4 bases and at J to 4 bases, leaving 6 bases not matched to a gene. Germline assignment: CDR1 LNHNV and CDR2 YYDKDF (reference sequence). CDR3: CATSMRGLGNEKLFF. As DNA, the CDR3 is TGTGCCACCAGCATGAGGGGGCTGGGTAATGAAAAACTGTTTTTT. The variable domain in full, with the rest retrieved from reference TRBV15 and TRBJ1-4, is DAMVIQNPRYQVTQFGKPVTLSCSQTLNHNVMYWYQQKSSQAPKLLFHYYDKDFNNEADTPDNFQSRRPNTSFCFLDIRSPGLGDTAMYLCATSMRGLGNEKLFFGSGTQLSVL.

Only a few counts were recorded for this clonotype. The rearrangement joins TRBV6-5 to TRBJ2-7; 12 positions match TRBD1. The CDR3 extends over 15 amino acids. With V trimmed by 2 bases and J by 6 bases, 5 bases remained unmatched. Germline V gene data show CDR1 as MNHEY and CDR2 as SVGAGI. The CDR3 nucleotides read TGTGCCAGCAGTTACGGGGACAGGGGGCGCGGCGAGCAGTACTTC. This translates into CASSYGDRGRGEQYF.

This clonotype has a handful of counts. The chain recombines TRBV7-8 with TRBJ2-1, with 8 positions matching TRBD1. The V segment lost 3 bases and the J segment 7 bases; nucleotides outside the gene matches: 8. This CDR3 comprises 15 residues. Germline V gene sequence: CDR1 SGHVS, CDR2 FQNEAQ. CDR3 sequence: CASSFMLWTGNEQFF. CDR3 coding DNA: TGTGCCAGCAGCTTCATGTTATGGACAGGGAATGAGCAGTTCTTC.

This clonotype appeared a few times. The chain uses TRBV29-1 and TRBJ1-2; 7 bases map to TRBD1. J was trimmed by 4 bases and V by 4 bases; bases with no gene match: 3. The CDR3 runs 12 residues. In germline, CDR1 is SQVTM, CDR2 ANQGSEA. CDR3 loop: CSVVGTVYGYTF. For the CDR3, the DNA is TGCAGCGTTGTAGGGACAGTCTATGGCTACACCTTC.

This chain uses TRBV4-1 with TRBJ1-4, with TRBD1 identical over 9 bases. Germline CDR1 reads MGHRA; CDR2 reads YSYEKL. J lost 5 bases, V lost 0 bases, and 1 base had no gene match. The CDR3 is 15 amino acids. The CDR3 DNA is TGCGCCAGCAGCCAAGATGACAGGGGGAATGAAAAACTGTTTTTT. This gives the protein CASSQDDRGNEKLFF.

This clonotype was found a few times. The rearrangement links TRBV2 to TRBJ1-5; D is undetermined. CDR1 SNHLY and CDR2 FYNNEI come from the germline V gene. The CDR3 contains 13 residues. Trimming removed 6 bases from V and 4 bases from J, with 10 bases in between. Here the CDR3 DNA reads TGTGCCAGCAGAGAGGGCCTAAATCAGCCCCAGCATTTT. Translated, it gives CASREGLNQPQHF.

V and J are TRBV28 and TRBJ2-7; 10 positions match TRBD1. The germline V gene encodes CDR1 MDHEN and CDR2 SYDVKM. V shed 4 bases, J shed 3 bases, and the junction held 6 bases outside the gene matches. There are 15 residues in the CDR3. In DNA, the CDR3 is TGTGCCAGCAGTTCGACAGGGGGCGGAAGCTACGAGCAGTACTTC. Its translation: CASSSTGGGSYEQYF.

This clonotype was found a few times. This chain links TRBV2 with TRBJ2-7, with D unresolved. In germline, CDR1 is SNHLY, CDR2 FYNNEI. V shed 6 bases and J shed 2 bases, with 11 bases lying between them. The CDR3 is made up of 13 amino acids. DNA for the CDR3: TGTGCCAGCAGGGCAGGCCTTACCTACGAGCAGTACTTC. Encoded protein: CASRAGLTYEQYF.

The V call is TRBV3-1, the J call TRBJ2-5; TRBD1 aligns across 8 bases. CDR1 is LGHDT and CDR2 is YNNKEL in the germline V gene (reference sequence). The CDR3 totals 14 residues. Trimming at V came to 6 bases and at J to 5 bases, leaving 8 bases not matched to a gene. CDR3: CASSRQGSSETQYF. In DNA, the CDR3 is TGTGCCAGCAGTCGACAGGGGTCTTCGGAGACCCAGTACTTC.

This clonotype was counted ten times or more. The chain joins TRBV7-2 to TRBJ1-1; no definite D call. The CDR3 consists of 15 residues. V shed 1 base and J shed 1 base, with 10 bases lying between them. The germline V gene encodes CDR1 SGHTA and CDR2 FQGNSA. This CDR3 reads CASSLGIGRNTEAFF. The CDR3 DNA reads TGTGCCAGCAGCTTAGGTATTGGGCGGAACACTGAAGCTTTCTTT.

The V gene is TRBV4-2, the J gene TRBJ1-2, with no clear D. The germline V gene encodes CDR1 LGHNA and CDR2 YNFKEQ. Trimming left V 0 bases short and J 0 bases short, with 11 bases between. This CDR3 is built from 16 residues. CDR3 coding DNA: TGTGCCAGCAGCCAAGACGGCCAGATCCCTAACTATGGCTACACCTTC. It yields the protein CASSQDGQIPNYGYTF.

This clonotype was found many times. The chain links TRBV7-2 to TRBJ1-4; 8 bases align to TRBD1. Trimming took 5 bases from V and 7 from J; bases not matched to a gene: 12. This CDR3 contains 16 residues. Germline CDR1 SGHTA, CDR2 FQGNSA. DNA of the CDR3: TGTGCCAGCAGCCTTCATAGGACAGGACAGGGTGAAAAACTGTTTTTT. Residues: CASSLHRTGQGEKLFF.